A single sample is the source of the 28 T cell receptor beta chains below, sequenced in a study of tumor-infiltrating lymphocytes in oesophageal squamous cell carcinoma (dated by TCRdb to about 2016). Libraries were constructed by PCR. The sequencer listed for this sample is Illumina HiSeq 2000. TCRdb itself trimmed the public reads at Q25 with fastp, ran MiXCR and retained productive beta chains. When rows share a CDR3 protein, they turn into one entry using the most common DNA and genes. The sample contains 15,000 or so distinct CDR3 sequences, around 50% of them found a single time. Of the sample, roughly 35% is held by the ten largest clones. The specimen sequenced was esophageal tumor tissue. Receptors originate from a female donor with esophageal squamous cell carcinoma.

In this sample, this clonotype turned up a few times. V gene TRBV7-3 combines with J gene TRBJ2-7; 8 positions match TRBD2. The end of the DNA aligns better with TRBJ2-5, so the J call may be wrong. The germline CDR1 and CDR2 sequences are SGHTA and FQGTGA. The CDR3 is made up of 15 amino acids. In DNA, the CDR3 is TGTGCCAGCAGCTTAAGCTCAACGGGGGGGGAGACCCAGTACTTC. Encoded protein: CASSLSSTGGETQYF.

This clonotype has only a few counts. V gene TRBV7-2 combines with J gene TRBJ2-5; 12 bases match TRBD2. The end of the DNA fits TRBJ2-7 better, so the J call may be wrong. The CDR3 runs 16 residues. Per germline, CDR1 SGHTA and CDR2 FQGNSA. The CDR3 spells CASRKTSGSVSYEQYF. The CDR3, as DNA: TGTGCCAGCAGGAAGACTAGCGGGAGTGTGTCCTACGAGCAGTACTTC.

V is TRBV6-9 and J is TRBJ2-2; D uncertain. This CDR3 is 17 amino acids long. Germline lookup yields CDR1 MNHGY and CDR2 SVAAGI. Trimming took 3 bases from V and 0 from J, leaving 14 bases between them. The CDR3 DNA reads as TGTGCCAGCAGTTACGTGGGCAGACCAACGAACACCGGGGAGCTGTTTTTT. It is translated as CASSYVGRPTNTGELFF.

The CDR3, as DNA: TGTGCCAGCCGAGGGCGTTTGGACTACGAGCAGTACTTC. Protein product: CASRGRLDYEQYF. The chain recombines TRBV12-3 or TRBV12-4 with TRBJ2-7, with D possibly matching TRBD2 (5 bases). V dropped 8 bases and J dropped 3 bases, with 14 bases sitting between them. The length of the CDR3 is 13 residues.

This chain links TRBV7-9 with TRBJ2-5; TRBD1 aligns across 8 bases. Germline assignment: CDR1 SEHNR and CDR2 FQNEAQ (reference sequence). The CDR3 is 17 amino acids. Trimming at V came to 5 bases and at J to 11 bases, leaving 22 bases not matched to a gene. The CDR3 sequence is CASSPRQGLQSTDTQYF. The CDR3 DNA is TGTGCCAGCAGCCCTCGACAGGGGCTTCAGAGCACAGATACGCAGTACTTC.

The chain combines TRBV19 with TRBJ2-6, with 11 positions matching TRBD1. The DNA end is more similar to TRBJ2-7, so the J call may be wrong. The CDR3 runs 20 residues. Per germline, CDR1 LNHDA and CDR2 SQIVND (reference sequence). The CDR3 DNA reads as TGTGCCAGTAGTAACCGGACAGGGGGCTCCCCTCAGCCCCTCACAGATACGCAGTACTTC. Translated, it gives CASSNRTGGSPQPLTDTQYF.

This clonotype was seen a few times. J is TRBJ2-3 and V is TRBV7-2; a possible D gene is TRBD2 (5 bases). TRBJ2-1 matches the DNA end more closely, so the J call is doubtful. The CDR3 consists of 12 residues. Germline CDR1 SGHTA, CDR2 FQGNSA. This CDR3 reads CASSLSSIKQFF. DNA for the CDR3: TGTGCCAGCAGCTTATCTAGCATTAAGCAGTTCTTC.

Relative to its sample, this clonotype is medium-sized (0.01 to 0.1%). The chain is built from TRBV7-6 and TRBJ2-3, with D perhaps matching TRBD2 (6 bases). V was shortened by 5 bases and J by 1 base, with 13 bases between the two germline ends. This CDR3 has 15 residues. From germline, CDR1 is SGHVS and CDR2 FNYEAQ. The CDR3 DNA reads as TGTGCCAGCAGCCTGCGGGGAAGGGGCACAGATACGCAGTATTTT. It specifies CASSLRGRGTDTQYF.

This clonotype was counted between two and nine times. The chain joins TRBV7-8 to TRBJ2-1, with 7 bases identical to TRBD2. With the DNA end fitting TRBJ2-7 better, the J assignment may be wrong. The germline V gene encodes CDR1 SGHVS and CDR2 FQNEAQ. This CDR3 spans 16 amino acids. The CDR3 spells CASSNRLAGSSYEQYF. Here the CDR3 DNA reads TGTGCCAGCAGCAACAGACTAGCCGGTAGCTCCTACGAGCAGTACTTC.

Concerning this clonotype: A much larger clone lies one base from this, so it may be a read error. This chain joins TRBV12-3 or TRBV12-4 and TRBJ2-1, with D unresolved. This CDR3 contains 9 residues. The V end was cut by 10 bases, the J end by 10 bases, with 8 bases between. CDR3 loop: CAINYEQFF. CDR3 coding DNA: TGTGCCATCAACTACGAGCAGTTCTTC.

The rearrangement links TRBV27 to TRBJ2-6, with a possible D match to TRBD1 (6 bases). TRBJ2-7 explains the end of the DNA better; the J call may be wrong. CDR3 length: 14 amino acids. CDR1 is MNHEY, CDR2 SMNVEV, per germline (reference sequence). This CDR3 is CASSSGTSSYEQYF. CDR3 DNA: TGTGCCAGCAGTTCCGGGACAAGCTCCTACGAGCAGTACTTC.

On this clonotype: Lacking the conserved final phenylalanine or tryptophan, this CDR3 likely reflects a read error. The DNA is left out, because the CDR3 cannot be placed on it with certainty; the CDR3 is given as TCRdb lists it. The CDR3 reads CASSLQSRGGV. The V call is TRBV7-6, the J call TRBJ2-3; the table's D call TRBD2 went unverified against the DNA. The CDR3 contains 11 residues when both ends are counted. Germline CDR1 and CDR2: SGHVS and FNYEAQ.

The gene calls are TRBV28 and TRBJ2-4; 10 bases line up with TRBD2. CDR3 size: 17 residues. Trimming took 7 bases from V and 13 from J; bases not matched to a gene: 22. Germline CDR1 reads MDHEN; CDR2 reads SYDVKM. CDR3 protein: CASTRGSGRAPYNEQYF. In nucleotides, the CDR3 is TGTGCCAGCACCCGAGGCAGCGGGAGGGCCCCCTACAATGAGCAGTACTTC. Full variable domain (outside the CDR3, taken from reference TRBV28 and TRBJ2-4): DVKVTQSSRYLVKRTGEKVFLECVQDMDHENMFWYRQDPGLGLRLIYFSYDVKMKEKGDIPEGYSVSREKKERFSLILESASTNQTSMYLCASTRGSGRAPYNEQYFGAGTRLSVL.

Here the CDR3 DNA reads TGTGCCAGCAGCGACAGGAGTGTGGCTGAAGCTTTCTTT. Protein sequence: CASSDRSVAEAFF. The chain links TRBV7-8 to TRBJ1-1, with D possibly being TRBD1 (6 bases). This CDR3 has 13 residues. Trimming took off 5 bases at V and 6 bases at J, with 13 bases between the two ends. Germline V CDR1 and CDR2: SGHVS, FQNEAQ.

This chain connects TRBV12-3 or TRBV12-4 to TRBJ2-5; D is ambiguous. This CDR3 contains 13 residues. The V gene lost 1 base and the J gene lost 4 bases, with 7 bases spanning the gap. The CDR3 DNA reads as TGTGCCAGCAGTTTAGTAGGGTTAGAGACCCAGTACTTC. Amino acids: CASSLVGLETQYF.

This clonotype has ten or more counts. The rearrangement uses TRBV6-1 and TRBJ2-3; D is uncertain. Germline V lookup: CDR1 MNHNS, CDR2 SASEGT. Deletions cut 10 bases from V and 2 bases from J, with 16 bases between. CDR3 size: 14 residues. In DNA form, the CDR3 reads TGTGCCAACTCTCGGAATAGATACACAGATACGCAGTATTTT. Amino acids: CANSRNRYTDTQYF.

In this sample, this clonotype turned up a few times. V and J are TRBV7-2 and TRBJ2-5; 11 bases match TRBD2. The CDR3 has 16 amino acids. V lost 1 base, J lost 4 bases, and 5 bases stayed unmatched. Germline values: CDR1 SGHTA, CDR2 FQGNSA. The CDR3 DNA follows: TGTGCCAGCAGCTTAGTACCGGGGACTAGCGGAGAGACCCAGTACTTC. This codes for CASSLVPGTSGETQYF.

The chain links TRBV6-2 or TRBV6-3 to TRBJ2-4; D is perhaps TRBD1 (5 bases). The V gene's germline CDR1 is MNHEY and CDR2 SVGEGT. V was shortened by 10 bases and J by 3 bases, with 13 bases between the two germline ends. The CDR3 runs 13 residues. CDR3: CATAGSGKNIQYF. Here the CDR3 DNA reads TGTGCCACCGCAGGGTCGGGCAAAAACATTCAGTACTTC.

The rearrangement uses TRBV6-1 and TRBJ2-7; D uncertain. The DNA matches TRBJ2-1 better at its end, which makes the J call doubtful. Germline CDR1 MNHNS, CDR2 SASEGT. The CDR3 length is 14 residues. The CDR3 coding sequence is TGTGCCAGCAGTGAACGGGCTAGGACCCATGAGCAGTTCTTC. Translation gives CASSERARTHEQFF.

As to this clonotype: The CDR3 ends on some other residue instead of the conserved phenylalanine or tryptophan, so this is likely a read error. The DNA is omitted, as the CDR3 cannot be located on it reliably, and the CDR3 follows TCRdb's listing. The chain is built from TRBV7-9 and TRBJ2-7; the table's D call, TRBD2, was not checked against the DNA. CDR1 is SEHNR and CDR2 is FQNEAQ in the germline V gene (reference sequence). Counting both end residues, the CDR3 totals 14 amino acids. The CDR3 reads CASRVDYYGYTFGS.

This clonotype was detected ten times or more. This chain connects TRBV24-1 to TRBJ2-5; 7 bases agree with TRBD1. CDR1 and CDR2 (germline): KGHDR, SFDVKD. The CDR3 length is 15 residues. Trimming removed 4 bases from V and 5 bases from J; junction bases left unmatched: 9. CDR3: CATSDETGSLETQYF. The CDR3 DNA follows: TGTGCCACCAGTGACGAGACAGGGTCTCTTGAGACCCAGTACTTC.

The V call is TRBV11-3, the J call TRBJ2-3, with TRBD2 matching 14 bases. Germline lookup yields CDR1 SGHNT and CDR2 YENEEA. The CDR3 totals 16 residues. The J segment lost 2 bases and the V segment lost 4 bases, leaving 2 bases of the junction unmatched. The CDR3 DNA sequence: TGTGCCAGCAGCTCGGGACTAGCGGGAGTCACAGATACGCAGTATTTT. This encodes CASSSGLAGVTDTQYF. Variable domain in full (rest from reference TRBV11-3 and TRBJ2-3): EAGVVQSPRYKIIEKKQPVAFWCNPISGHNTLYWYLQNLGQGPELLIRYENEEAVDDSQLPKDRFSAERLKGVDSTLKIQPAELGDSAVYLCASSSGLAGVTDTQYFGPGTRLTVL.

This clonotype was counted a single time. The V call is TRBV7-8, the J call TRBJ2-5; the D gene could be TRBD1 or TRBD2 (5 bases each). CDR1 is SGHVS and CDR2 is FQNEAQ in the germline V gene. This CDR3 is built from 16 residues. V was pared by 5 bases and J by 11 bases, with 27 bases between. This CDR3 reads CASSPGTENMYNEQYF. Here the CDR3 DNA reads TGTGCCAGCAGCCCCGGGACGGAAAATATGTACAATGAGCAGTACTTC. Filled out from reference TRBV7-8 and TRBJ2-5, the complete variable domain reads GAGVSQSPRYKVAKRGQDVALRCDPISGHVSLFWYQQALGQGPEFLTYFQNEAQLDKSGLPSDRFFAERPEGSVSTLKIQRTQQEDSAVYLCASSPGTENMYNEQYFGPGTRLLVL.

This clonotype was recorded many times. This rearrangement joins TRBV28 to TRBJ2-5, with unresolved D. V lost 1 base and J lost 11, with 14 bases in between. Germline values: CDR1 MDHEN, CDR2 SYDVKM. The length of the CDR3 is 13 residues. The CDR3 sequence is CASSLFPYNEQYF. The DNA for the CDR3 is TGTGCCAGCAGTTTATTCCCCTACAATGAGCAGTACTTC.

By sample share, this clonotype is large. This sequence joins TRBV7-6 and TRBJ2-7; 9 positions agree with TRBD1. The CDR3 is 15 residues long. Germline values: CDR1 SGHVS, CDR2 FNYEAQ. Trimming took 4 bases from V and 0 from J; bases not matched to a gene: 4. In DNA, the CDR3 is TGTGCCAGCAGCTCAGGGACAGGGAGCTCCTACGAGCAGTACTTC. Its translation is CASSSGTGSSYEQYF.

Notes on this clonotype: Compared with germline, one end of the junction differs, possibly owing to a read error. J is TRBJ2-5 and V is TRBV7-2; 8 bases match TRBD2. Looked up from germline, CDR1 is SGHTA and CDR2 is FQGNSA. The CDR3 is made up of 14 amino acids. For the CDR3, the DNA is TGTGCCAGCAGCTTTAGCGGGGATTTCCCCGGGGGATATTTT. It encodes CASSFSGDFPGGYF.

The V gene is TRBV7-2, the J gene TRBJ2-7; TRBD2 might be the D (7 bases). Near its end, the DNA agrees better with TRBJ2-1, so the J call may be wrong. CDR3 length: 12 residues. The germline V gene has CDR1 SGHTA and CDR2 FQGNSA. The CDR3 bases are TGTGCCAGCAGTTGGGGGGGGGGCTCGCAGTTCTTC. Encoded protein: CASSWGGGSQFF.

The rearrangement uses TRBV12-3 or TRBV12-4 and TRBJ2-4; the D call may be TRBD1 or TRBD2 (5 bases each). V lost 7 bases to trimming and J lost 6 bases, with 16 bases between them. The CDR3 covers 14 residues. The CDR3 bases are TGTGCCAGCAACTCTCCCCAGGGACCAAACATTCAGTACTTC. Translation gives CASNSPQGPNIQYF.